This T cell receptor beta chain derives from a study of cytomegalovirus exposure and HLA in healthy donors. The CDR3 is 19 residues long. From germline, CDR1 is SGHAT and CDR2 FQNNGV. J lost 4 bases, V lost 5 bases, and 17 bases had no gene match. PCR was performed using 60 Vbeta and 13 Jbeta primers. Measured with immunoSEQ multiplex PCR; TCRdb has only the in-frame clones, and not every one. This sample has approximately 76,000 clones, with roughly 85% found just once. The V gene is TRBV11-2, the J gene TRBJ1-1; TRBD1 matches 12 bases. Sequences were obtained from PBMCs. This receptor was identified in a man aged 30 to 45 in good health and CMV-seronegative. CDR3 bases: TGTGCCAGCAGCCTACCCACCGGGACAGGGGGCTTAGCGGGCACTGAAGCTTTCTTT. Amino acid sequence: CASSLPTGTGGLAGTEAFF. Variable domain in full (rest from reference TRBV11-2 and TRBJ1-1): EAGVAQSPRYKIIEKRQSVAFWCNPISGHATLYWYQQILGQGPKLLIQFQNNGVVDDSQLPKDRFSAERLKGVDSTLKIQPAKLEDSAVYLCASSLPTGTGGLAGTEAFFGQGTRLTVV.